The next 14 T cell receptor beta chains were all read from a single sample in a study of PD-L1 blockade in urothelial cancer. The data were produced by immunoSEQ multiplex PCR, yet TCRdb's version contains in-frame clones alone and is incomplete. The data show over 65,000 clones, 90% seen once. Sample time point: pretreatment peripheral blood. The specimen comprised PBMCs, sampled around atezolizumab (anti-PD-L1) treatment. The receptor source for this set is a man in his 70s with urothelial cancer.

This chain connects TRBV7-8 to TRBJ1-5; 7 bases are shared with TRBD1. J lost 5 bases, V lost 2 bases, and 3 bases had no gene match. This CDR3 region has 14 residues. From germline, CDR1 is SGHVS and CDR2 FQNEAQ. The CDR3 DNA reads TGTGCCAGCAGCTTACGGCAGGGGGATCAGCCCCAGCATTTT. Encoded protein: CASSLRQGDQPQHF.

The chain is built from TRBV28 and TRBJ1-1, with D maybe TRBD1 (6 bases). This CDR3 spans 15 amino acids. V was clipped by 4 bases and J by 7 bases, with 19 bases between them. Germline CDR1 MDHEN, CDR2 SYDVKM. DNA for the CDR3: TGTGCCAGCAGTTCCTTTGGGGCAGGGGCTGGTGAAGCTTTCTTT. It translates to CASSSFGAGAGEAFF.

The chain couples TRBV21-1 to TRBJ2-7; the table's D call, TRBD2, has no DNA check behind it. TRBV21-1 is assigned pseudogene status. The CDR3 length is 17 residues. DNA for the CDR3: TGTGCCAGCAGCAAATGTCATAGCGGGATTGGGGACTACGAGCAGTACTTC. Translated, it gives CASSKCHSGIGDYEQYF.

The J gene is TRBJ2-1, the V gene TRBV6-5, with 8 bases matching TRBD2. With 8 bases clipped from V and 6 bases from J, the junction kept 12 bases outside the gene matches. The CDR3 loop spans 15 amino acids. Germline CDR1 is MNHEY and CDR2 is SVGAGI. DNA for the CDR3: TGTGCCAGCCACTACATCTCCGCGGGAGGCAATGAGCAGTTCTTC. It yields the protein CASHYISAGGNEQFF.

This chain joins TRBV19 and TRBJ2-3; no firm D call. This CDR3 is 15 amino acids long. CDR1 is LNHDA and CDR2 is SQIVND in the germline V gene (reference sequence). The CDR3 coding sequence is TGTCACCCTGCCCGCGCCTACTTTAGCACAGATACGCAGTATTTT. It translates to CHPARAYFSTDTQYF.

This sequence joins TRBV19 and TRBJ1-1; 7 nucleotides align to TRBD1. The J segment lost 1 base and the V segment lost 4 bases, leaving 3 bases of the junction unmatched. CDR3 length: 14 residues. Germline CDR1 is LNHDA and CDR2 is SQIVND (reference sequence). CDR3: CASSRYRGNTEAFF. The CDR3, as DNA: TGTGCCAGTAGTAGATACAGGGGGAACACTGAAGCTTTCTTT.

This sequence joins TRBV6-4 and TRBJ2-1; no reliable D call. V lost 6 bases, J lost 2 bases, and 17 bases lay in between. The CDR3 extends over 16 amino acids. Germline CDR1 reads MRHNA; CDR2 reads SNTAGT. The CDR3 protein is CASSPGFPNTYNEQFF. The CDR3 region has the DNA TGTGCCAGCAGCCCAGGCTTCCCAAACACCTACAATGAGCAGTTCTTC.

The chain combines TRBV5-1 with TRBJ1-1; D remains ambiguous. Per germline, CDR1 SGHRS and CDR2 YFSETQ. The CDR3 sequence is 16 residues long. The germline V and J ends were trimmed by 0 bases and 1 base, with 13 bases remaining between them. DNA for the CDR3: TGCGCCAGCAGCTTGGCCTGGGCAAAAAGGAACACTGAAGCTTTCTTT. Amino acid sequence: CASSLAWAKRNTEAFF.

The rearrangement uses TRBV29-1 and TRBJ2-1, with TRBD1 as a possible D gene (7 bases). Trimming removed 6 bases at V and 12 bases at J, with 21 bases between. The CDR3 is 13 residues long. The germline gives CDR1 SQVTM, CDR2 ANQGSEA. This chain's CDR3 is CSVGDGRQGGQFF. The CDR3 nucleotides are TGCAGCGTAGGGGACGGACGTCAGGGGGGGCAGTTCTTC.

This clone was detected a few times. CDR3 coding DNA: TGTGCCAGCAGCTCATACCTCGCGGAGCAGTACTTC. Its protein is CASSSYLAEQYF. This chain connects TRBV7-2 to TRBJ2-7, with D unresolved. Germline loops: CDR1 SGHTA, CDR2 FQGNSA. The CDR3 consists of 12 residues. V was shortened by 4 bases and J by 7 bases, with 11 bases between the two germline ends. Combining the CDR3 with reference TRBV7-2 and TRBJ2-7 gives the whole variable domain GAGVSQSPSNKVTEKGKDVELRCDPISGHTALYWYRQSLGQGLEFLIYFQGNSAPDKSGLPSDRFSAERTGGSVSTLTIQRTQQEDSAVYLCASSSYLAEQYFGPGTRLTVT.

The chain has TRBV28 and TRBJ2-1; D is uncertain. The germline V gene encodes CDR1 MDHEN and CDR2 SYDVKM. This CDR3 contains 12 residues. Trimming pared 5 bases from V and 9 bases from J, leaving 11 bases between. CDR3: CASSRQGREQFF. The CDR3 bases are TGTGCCAGCAGTAGACAAGGCCGTGAGCAGTTCTTC.

CDR3 sequence: CASSPHLDGQGYETQYF. For the CDR3, the DNA is TGTGCCAGCAGCCCCCACCTAGACGGACAGGGCTATGAGACCCAGTACTTC. The gene calls are TRBV7-8 and TRBJ2-5; 8 bases fit TRBD1. V trimming: 5 bases; J trimming: 5 bases; junction bases outside the gene matches: 16. The CDR3 is 17 amino acids. The germline V gene has CDR1 SGHVS and CDR2 FQNEAQ.

This clone occurred a few times. The V gene is TRBV18, the J gene TRBJ2-1, with 14 positions matching TRBD2. The CDR3 covers 16 residues. V lost 3 bases and J lost 7; bases outside the gene matches: 5. CDR1 is KGHSH, CDR2 LQKENI, per germline. CDR3 sequence reads: CASSPGTSGSMNEQFF. Written as DNA, the CDR3 is TGTGCCAGCTCACCCGGGACTAGCGGGAGTATGAATGAGCAGTTCTTC.

The rearrangement joins TRBV30 to TRBJ2-1, with TRBD2 matching over 9 bases. V dropped 4 bases and J dropped 7; count of bases not matched to a gene: 14. This CDR3 is 16 amino acids long. Germline values: CDR1 GTSNPN, CDR2 SVGIG (reference sequence). The CDR3 coding sequence is TGTGCCTGGACACGTTTTAGCGGGAGTAGGGCGAATGAGCAGTTCTTC. This gives the protein CAWTRFSGSRANEQFF.